This T cell receptor (beta chain) emerged from a study of blood T cell repertoires in COVID-19. Study at large: Samples representing acute and convalescent COVID-19 were sourced from the United States, Italy and Spain. Sources were T cells, B-cell-depleted T cells, or PBMCs; the material itself was cDNA or gDNA.

In the study's own analysis: Reference gene primer amplification yielded estimated nucleated cell counts. Produced via immunoSEQ multiplex PCR; TCRdb's table is partial and in-frame only. That table supplies the V and J calls and clone size; D and trimming were determined from the DNA. Counted here are about 140,000 clones, 75% to 85% occurring once; the ten biggest clones make up approximately 3.5%. The CDR3 consists of 16 residues. Germline V gene sequence: CDR1 SGHVS, CDR2 FQNEAQ. Trimming removed 5 bases from V and 4 bases from J; junction bases left unmatched: 7. The sample consisted of peripheral blood. This sequence was found in a man aged 65 to 85 who had recovered from COVID-19. The chain combines TRBV7-8 with TRBJ2-5, with TRBD2 identical over 13 bases. The CDR3 reads CASSPRLAGGRETQYF. The CDR3 region has the DNA TGTGCCAGCAGCCCCCGACTAGCGGGAGGCCGAGAGACCCAGTACTTC.